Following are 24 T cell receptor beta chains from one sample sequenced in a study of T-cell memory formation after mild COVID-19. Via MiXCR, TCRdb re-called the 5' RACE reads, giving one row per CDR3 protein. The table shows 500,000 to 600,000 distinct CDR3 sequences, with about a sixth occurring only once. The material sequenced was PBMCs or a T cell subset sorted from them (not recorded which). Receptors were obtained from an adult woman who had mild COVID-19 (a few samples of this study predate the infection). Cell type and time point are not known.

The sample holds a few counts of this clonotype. This CDR3 reads CAISESRGMNTEAFF. The CDR3, as DNA: TGTGCCATCAGTGAGTCCCGGGGGATGAACACTGAAGCTTTCTTT. The V call is TRBV10-3, the J call TRBJ1-1; D may be TRBD1 (5 bases). Trimming left V 0 bases short and J 0 bases short, with 8 bases between. The germline V gene has CDR1 ENHRY and CDR2 SYGVKD. There are 15 residues in the CDR3.

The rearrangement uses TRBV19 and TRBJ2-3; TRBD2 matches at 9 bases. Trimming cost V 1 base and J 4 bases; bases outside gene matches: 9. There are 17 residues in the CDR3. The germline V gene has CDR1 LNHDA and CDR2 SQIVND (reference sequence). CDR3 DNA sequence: TGTGCCAGTAGTATAGGGAGTAGCGGGAGACTTGCAGATACGCAGTATTTT. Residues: CASSIGSSGRLADTQYF.

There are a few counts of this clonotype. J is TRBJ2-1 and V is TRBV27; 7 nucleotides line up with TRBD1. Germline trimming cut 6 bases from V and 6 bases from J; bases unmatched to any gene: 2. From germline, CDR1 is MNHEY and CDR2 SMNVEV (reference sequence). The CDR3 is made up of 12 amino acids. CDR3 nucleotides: TGTGCCAGCAGACACAGGGGCAATGAGCAGTTCTTC. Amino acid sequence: CASRHRGNEQFF.

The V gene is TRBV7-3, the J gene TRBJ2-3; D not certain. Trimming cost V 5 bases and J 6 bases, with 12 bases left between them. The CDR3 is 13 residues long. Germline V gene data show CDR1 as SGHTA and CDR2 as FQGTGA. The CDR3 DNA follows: TGTGCCAGCAGCCCTGCCCCGAGGGATACGCAGTATTTT. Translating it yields CASSPAPRDTQYF.

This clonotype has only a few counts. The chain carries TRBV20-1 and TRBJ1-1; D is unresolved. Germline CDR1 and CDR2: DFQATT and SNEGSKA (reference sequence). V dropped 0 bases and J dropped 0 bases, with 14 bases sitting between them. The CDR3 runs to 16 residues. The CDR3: CSARDWRDNMNTEAFF. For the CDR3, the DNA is TGCAGTGCTAGAGATTGGCGGGATAACATGAACACTGAAGCTTTCTTT.

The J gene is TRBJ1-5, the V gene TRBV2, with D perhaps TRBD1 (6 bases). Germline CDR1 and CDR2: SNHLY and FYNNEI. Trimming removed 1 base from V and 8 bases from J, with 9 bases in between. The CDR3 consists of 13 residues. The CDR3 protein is CASSEGRGEPQHF. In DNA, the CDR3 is TGTGCCAGCAGTGAAGGAAGGGGGGAGCCCCAGCATTTT.

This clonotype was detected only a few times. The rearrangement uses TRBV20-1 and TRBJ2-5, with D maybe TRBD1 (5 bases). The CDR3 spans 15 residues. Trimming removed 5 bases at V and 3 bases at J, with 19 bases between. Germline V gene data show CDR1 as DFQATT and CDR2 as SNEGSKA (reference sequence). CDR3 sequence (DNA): TGCAGTGCTTACCACCCCCCCCAGGGAAAAGAGACCCAGTACTTC. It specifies CSAYHPPQGKETQYF.

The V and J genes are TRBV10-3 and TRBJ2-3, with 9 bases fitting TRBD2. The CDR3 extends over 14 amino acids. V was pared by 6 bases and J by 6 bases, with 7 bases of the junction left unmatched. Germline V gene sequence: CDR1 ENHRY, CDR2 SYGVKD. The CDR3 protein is CAISISGGRDTQYF. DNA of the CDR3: TGTGCCATCAGCATTAGCGGGGGTCGGGATACGCAGTATTTT.

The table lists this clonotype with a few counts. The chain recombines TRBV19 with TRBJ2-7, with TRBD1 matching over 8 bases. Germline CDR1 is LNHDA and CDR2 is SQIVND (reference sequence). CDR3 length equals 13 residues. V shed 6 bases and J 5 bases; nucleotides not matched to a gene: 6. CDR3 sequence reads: CASRDRVENEQYF. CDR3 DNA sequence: TGTGCCAGTAGGGACAGGGTAGAAAACGAGCAGTACTTC.

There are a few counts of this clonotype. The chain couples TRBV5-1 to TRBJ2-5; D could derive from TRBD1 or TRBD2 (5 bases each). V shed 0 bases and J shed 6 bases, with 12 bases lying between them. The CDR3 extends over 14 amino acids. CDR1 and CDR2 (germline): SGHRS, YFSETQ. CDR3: CASSLDLGGKTQYF. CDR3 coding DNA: TGCGCCAGCAGCTTGGACCTTGGGGGAAAGACCCAGTACTTC.

The CDR3, as DNA: TGCAGCGTTGAGAGGAGTTACAGGGGCGAGACCCAGTACTTC. As protein: CSVERSYRGETQYF. The rearrangement links TRBV29-1 to TRBJ2-5; the match to TRBD1 covers 7 bases. The CDR3 contains 14 residues. The germline CDR1 and CDR2 sequences are SQVTM and ANQGSEA. The V segment lost 3 bases and the J segment 5 bases; nucleotides outside the gene matches: 9. Full variable domain (missing parts from reference TRBV29-1 and TRBJ2-5): SAVISQKPSRDICQRGTSLTIQCQVDSQVTMMFWYRQQPGQSLTLIATANQGSEATYESGFVIDKFPISRPNLTFSTLTVSNMSPEDSSIYLCSVERSYRGETQYFGPGTRLLVL.

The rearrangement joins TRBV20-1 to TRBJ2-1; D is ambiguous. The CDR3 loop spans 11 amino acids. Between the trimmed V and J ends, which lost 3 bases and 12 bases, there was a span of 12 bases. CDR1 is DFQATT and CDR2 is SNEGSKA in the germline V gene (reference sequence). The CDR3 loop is CSASPLFGQFF. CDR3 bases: TGCAGTGCTAGCCCCTTGTTCGGGCAGTTCTTC.

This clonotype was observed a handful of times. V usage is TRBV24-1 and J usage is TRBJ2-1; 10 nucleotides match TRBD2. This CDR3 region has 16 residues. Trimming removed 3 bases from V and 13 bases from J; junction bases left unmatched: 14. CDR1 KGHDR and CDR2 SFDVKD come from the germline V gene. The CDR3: CATSDQSRLAGVAQFF. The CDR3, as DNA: TGTGCCACCAGTGATCAATCTCGGCTAGCGGGAGTTGCACAGTTCTTC.

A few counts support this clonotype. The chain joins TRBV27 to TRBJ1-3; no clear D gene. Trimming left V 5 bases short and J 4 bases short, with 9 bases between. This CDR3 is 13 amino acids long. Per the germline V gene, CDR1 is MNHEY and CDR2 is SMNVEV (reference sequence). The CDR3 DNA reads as TGTGCCAGCAGTAATGGGCTCGGAAACACCATATATTTT. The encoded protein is CASSNGLGNTIYF.

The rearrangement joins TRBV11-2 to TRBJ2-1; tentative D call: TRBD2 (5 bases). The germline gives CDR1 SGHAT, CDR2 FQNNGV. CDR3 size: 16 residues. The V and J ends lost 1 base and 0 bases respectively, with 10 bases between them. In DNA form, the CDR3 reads TGTGCCAGCAGCTTAGTGGACTTCCCCTCCTACAATGAGCAGTTCTTC. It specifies CASSLVDFPSYNEQFF.

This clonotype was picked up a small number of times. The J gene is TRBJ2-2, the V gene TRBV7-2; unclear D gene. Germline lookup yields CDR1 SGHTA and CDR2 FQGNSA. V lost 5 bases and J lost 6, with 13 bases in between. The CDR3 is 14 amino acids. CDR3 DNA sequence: TGTGCCAGCAGCCTCCTCCCCCAGGCCGGGGAGCTGTTTTTT. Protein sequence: CASSLLPQAGELFF.

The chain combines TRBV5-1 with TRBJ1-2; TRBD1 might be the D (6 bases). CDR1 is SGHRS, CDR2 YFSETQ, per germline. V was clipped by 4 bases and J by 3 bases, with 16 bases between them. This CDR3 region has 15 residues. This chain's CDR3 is CASSKSQGRDYGYTF. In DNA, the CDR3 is TGCGCCAGCAGCAAGTCACAGGGTCGGGACTATGGCTACACCTTC. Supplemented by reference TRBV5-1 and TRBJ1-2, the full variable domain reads KAGVTQTPRYLIKTRGQQVTLSCSPISGHRSVSWYQQTPGQGLQFLFEYFSETQRNKGNFPGRFSGRQFSNSRSEMNVSTLELGDSALYLCASSKSQGRDYGYTFGSGTRLTVV.

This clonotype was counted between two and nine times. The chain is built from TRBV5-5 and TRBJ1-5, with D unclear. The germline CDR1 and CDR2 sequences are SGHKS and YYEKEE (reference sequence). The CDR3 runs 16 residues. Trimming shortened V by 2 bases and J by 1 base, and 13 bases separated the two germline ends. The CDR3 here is CASSFKGQESNQPQHF. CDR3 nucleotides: TGTGCCAGCAGCTTCAAAGGGCAGGAGAGCAATCAGCCCCAGCATTTT.

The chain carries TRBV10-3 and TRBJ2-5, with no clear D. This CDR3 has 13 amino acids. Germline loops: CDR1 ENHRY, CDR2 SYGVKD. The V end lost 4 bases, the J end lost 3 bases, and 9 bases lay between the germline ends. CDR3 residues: CAISVAEEETQYF. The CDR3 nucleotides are TGTGCCATCAGTGTGGCAGAGGAAGAGACCCAGTACTTC.

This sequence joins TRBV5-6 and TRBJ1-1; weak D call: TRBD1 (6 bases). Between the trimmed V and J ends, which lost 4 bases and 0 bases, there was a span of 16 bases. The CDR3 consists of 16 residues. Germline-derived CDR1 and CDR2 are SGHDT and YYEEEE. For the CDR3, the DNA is TGTGCCAGCAGCACACGACAAACAGGGTTGAACACTGAAGCTTTCTTT. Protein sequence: CASSTRQTGLNTEAFF. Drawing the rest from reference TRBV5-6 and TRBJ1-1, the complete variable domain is DAGVTQSPTHLIKTRGQQVTLRCSPKSGHDTVSWYQQALGQGPQFIFQYYEEEERQRGNFPDRFSGHQFPNYSSELNVNALLLGDSALYLCASSTRQTGLNTEAFFGQGTRLTVV.

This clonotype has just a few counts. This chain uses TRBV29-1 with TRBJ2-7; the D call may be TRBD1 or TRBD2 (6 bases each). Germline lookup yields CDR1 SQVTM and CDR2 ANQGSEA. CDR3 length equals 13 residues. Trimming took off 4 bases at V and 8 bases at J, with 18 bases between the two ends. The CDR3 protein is CSVAGDSHTQQYF. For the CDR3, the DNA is TGCAGCGTTGCAGGGGACTCCCACACCCAGCAGTACTTC.

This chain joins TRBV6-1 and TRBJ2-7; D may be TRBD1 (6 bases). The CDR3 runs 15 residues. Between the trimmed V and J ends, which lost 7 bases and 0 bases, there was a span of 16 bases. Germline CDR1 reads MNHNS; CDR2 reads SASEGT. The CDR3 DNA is TGTGCCAGCATCGTAATACAGGGCGTCTCCTACGAGCAGTACTTC. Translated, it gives CASIVIQGVSYEQYF.

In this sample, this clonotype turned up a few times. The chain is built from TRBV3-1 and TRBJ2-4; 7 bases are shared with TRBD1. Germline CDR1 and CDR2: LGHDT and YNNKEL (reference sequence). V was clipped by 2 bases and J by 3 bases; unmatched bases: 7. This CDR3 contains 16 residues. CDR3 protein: CASSQLSGQSKNIQYF. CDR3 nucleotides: TGTGCCAGCAGCCAACTGTCGGGACAGAGCAAAAACATTCAGTACTTC. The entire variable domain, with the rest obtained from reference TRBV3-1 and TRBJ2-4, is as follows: DTAVSQTPKYLVTQMGNDKSIKCEQNLGHDTMYWYKQDSKKFLKIMFSYNNKELIINETVPNRFSPKSPDKAHLNLHINSLELGDSAVYFCASSQLSGQSKNIQYFGAGTRLSVL.

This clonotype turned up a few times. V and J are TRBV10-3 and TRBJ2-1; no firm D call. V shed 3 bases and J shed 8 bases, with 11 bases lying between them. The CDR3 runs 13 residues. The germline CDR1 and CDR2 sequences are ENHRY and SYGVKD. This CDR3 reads CAISDSTIDEQFF. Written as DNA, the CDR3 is TGTGCCATCAGTGATTCCACTATAGATGAGCAGTTCTTC.